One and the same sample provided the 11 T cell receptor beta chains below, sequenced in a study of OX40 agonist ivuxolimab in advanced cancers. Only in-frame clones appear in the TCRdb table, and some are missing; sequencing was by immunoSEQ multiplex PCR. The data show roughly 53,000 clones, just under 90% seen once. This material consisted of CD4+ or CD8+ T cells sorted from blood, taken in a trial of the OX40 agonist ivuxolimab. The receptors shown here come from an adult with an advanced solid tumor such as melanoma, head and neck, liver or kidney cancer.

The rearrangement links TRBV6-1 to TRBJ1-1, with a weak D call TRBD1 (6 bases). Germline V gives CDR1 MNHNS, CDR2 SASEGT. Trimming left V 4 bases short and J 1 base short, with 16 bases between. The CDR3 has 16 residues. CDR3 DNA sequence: TGTGCCAGCAGTGTAGGGGGGGCCAGACGGAACACTGAAGCTTTCTTT. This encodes CASSVGGARRNTEAFF.

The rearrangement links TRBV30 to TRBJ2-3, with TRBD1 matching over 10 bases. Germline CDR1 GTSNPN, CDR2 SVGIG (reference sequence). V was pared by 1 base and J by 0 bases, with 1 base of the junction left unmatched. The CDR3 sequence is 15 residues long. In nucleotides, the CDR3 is TGTGCCTGGAGTGGGACAGGGGGAAGCACAGATACGCAGTATTTT. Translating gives CAWSGTGGSTDTQYF.

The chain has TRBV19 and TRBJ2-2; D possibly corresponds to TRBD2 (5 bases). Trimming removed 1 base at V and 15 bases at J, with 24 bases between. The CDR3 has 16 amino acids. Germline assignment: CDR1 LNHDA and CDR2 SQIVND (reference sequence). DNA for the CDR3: TGTGCCAGTAGTATAGGAGCCGGTAAAGAGACTTTGCGGGTGTTTTTT. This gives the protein CASSIGAGKETLRVFF.

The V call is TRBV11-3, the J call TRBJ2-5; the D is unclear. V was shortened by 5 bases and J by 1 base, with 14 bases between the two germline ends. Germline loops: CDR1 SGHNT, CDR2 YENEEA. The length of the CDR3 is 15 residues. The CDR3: CASSPETGPQETQYF. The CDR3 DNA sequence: TGTGCCAGCAGCCCTGAGACTGGTCCCCAAGAGACCCAGTACTTC.

For the CDR3, the DNA is TGTGCCAGCAGCGAGACAGGGGTCTCCTACGAGCAGTACTTC. Its translation is CASSETGVSYEQYF. The rearrangement links TRBV5-4 to TRBJ2-7; TRBD1 aligns across 8 bases. The ends lost 4 bases at V and 0 bases at J; junction bases unmatched: 3. CDR1 and CDR2 (germline): SGHNT, YYREEE (reference sequence). The CDR3 length is 14 residues.

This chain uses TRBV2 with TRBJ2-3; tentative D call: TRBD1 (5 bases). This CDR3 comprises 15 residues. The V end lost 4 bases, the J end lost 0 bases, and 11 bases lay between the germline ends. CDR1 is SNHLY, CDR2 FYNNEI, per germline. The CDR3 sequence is CASSGYRSSTDTQYF. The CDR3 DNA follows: TGTGCCAGCAGTGGGTACAGGTCTAGCACAGATACGCAGTATTTT.

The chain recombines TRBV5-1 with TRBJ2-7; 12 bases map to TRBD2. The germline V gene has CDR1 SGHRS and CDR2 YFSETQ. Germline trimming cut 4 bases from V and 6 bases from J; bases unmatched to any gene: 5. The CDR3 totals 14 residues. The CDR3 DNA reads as TGCGCCAGCAGCATGACTAGCGGGAGCACCGAGCAGTACTTC. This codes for CASSMTSGSTEQYF.

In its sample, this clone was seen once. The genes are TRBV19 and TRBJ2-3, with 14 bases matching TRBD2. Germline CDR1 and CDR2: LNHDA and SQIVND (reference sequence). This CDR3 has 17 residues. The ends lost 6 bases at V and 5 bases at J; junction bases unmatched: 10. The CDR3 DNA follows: TGTGCCAGTAGCGGACTAGCGGGAGGTCCCCTGCAAGATACGCAGTATTTT. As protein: CASSGLAGGPLQDTQYF.

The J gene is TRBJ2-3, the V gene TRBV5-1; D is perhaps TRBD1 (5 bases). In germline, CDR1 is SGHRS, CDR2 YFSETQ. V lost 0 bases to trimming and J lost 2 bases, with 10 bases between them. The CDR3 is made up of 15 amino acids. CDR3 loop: CASSLATDITDTQYF. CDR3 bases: TGCGCCAGCAGCTTGGCGACAGACATCACAGATACGCAGTATTTT.

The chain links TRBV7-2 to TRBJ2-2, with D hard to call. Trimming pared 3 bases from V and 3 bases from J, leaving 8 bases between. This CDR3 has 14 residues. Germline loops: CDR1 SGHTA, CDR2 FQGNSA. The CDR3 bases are TGTGCCAGCAGCTTTTTTACAGACACCGGGGAGCTGTTTTTT. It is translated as CASSFFTDTGELFF.

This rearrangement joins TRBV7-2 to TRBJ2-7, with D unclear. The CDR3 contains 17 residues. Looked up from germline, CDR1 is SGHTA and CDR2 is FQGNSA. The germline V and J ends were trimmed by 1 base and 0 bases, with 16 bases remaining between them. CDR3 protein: CASSLGPQGKRSYEQYF. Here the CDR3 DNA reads TGTGCCAGCAGCTTAGGGCCTCAAGGAAAACGCTCCTACGAGCAGTACTTC.